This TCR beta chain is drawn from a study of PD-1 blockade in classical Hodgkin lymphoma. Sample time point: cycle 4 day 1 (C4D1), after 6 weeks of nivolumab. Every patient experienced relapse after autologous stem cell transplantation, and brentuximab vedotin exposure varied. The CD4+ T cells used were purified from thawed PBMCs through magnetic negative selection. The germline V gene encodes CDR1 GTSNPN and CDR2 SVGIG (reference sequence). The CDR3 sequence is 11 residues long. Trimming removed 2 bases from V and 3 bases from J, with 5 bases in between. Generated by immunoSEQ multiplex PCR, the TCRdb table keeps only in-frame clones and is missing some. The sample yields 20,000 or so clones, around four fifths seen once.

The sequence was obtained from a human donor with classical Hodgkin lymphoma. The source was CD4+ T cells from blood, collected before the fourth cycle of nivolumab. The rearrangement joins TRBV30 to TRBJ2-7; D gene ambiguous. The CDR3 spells CAWSSGYEQYF. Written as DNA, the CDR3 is TGTGCCTGGAGTTCGGGCTACGAGCAGTACTTC.